This TCR beta chain comes out of a study of CD8+ T cells in alopecia areata. The overall study: Among treated patients, oral tofacitinib was administered at 5 to 10 mg twice daily.

Broader study findings: Normal scalp showed lower clonality than lesional scalp, especially alopecia totalis/universalis.

Extracted RNA was reverse transcribed into cDNA, the sequencing template. Using immunoSEQ multiplex PCR, the repertoire was profiled, and TCRdb retains in-frame clones only, with some absent. The sample shows some 100,000 clones, 30% to 40% of them seen only once. Lesional scalp punch biopsies and peripheral blood came from alopecia areata patients. Researchers picked out CD4+ and CD8+ T cells from PBMCs by sorting. On this clone: Its target is unknown.

The source of this sequence is a human donor with alopecia areata. The sample taken for sequencing was CD4+ T cells sorted from blood.

This chain's CDR3 is CSVGTLYGNEGYTF. CDR3 nucleotides: TGCAGCGTTGGAACACTGTATGGTAACGAAGGCTACACCTTC. V is TRBV29-1 and J is TRBJ1-2; D is unclear. The ends were cut back, 4 bases at V and 8 bases at J, with 20 bases in the middle. Looked up from germline, CDR1 is SQVTM and CDR2 is ANQGSEA. CDR3 size: 14 residues.